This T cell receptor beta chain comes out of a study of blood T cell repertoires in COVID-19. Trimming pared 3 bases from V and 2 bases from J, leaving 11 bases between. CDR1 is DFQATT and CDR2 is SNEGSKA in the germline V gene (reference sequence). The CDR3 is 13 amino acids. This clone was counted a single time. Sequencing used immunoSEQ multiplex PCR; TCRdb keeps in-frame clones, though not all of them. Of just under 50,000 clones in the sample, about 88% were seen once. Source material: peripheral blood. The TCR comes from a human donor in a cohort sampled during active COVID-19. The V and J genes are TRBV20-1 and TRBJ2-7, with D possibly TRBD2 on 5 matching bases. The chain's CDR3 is CSASGSAAYEQYF. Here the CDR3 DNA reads TGCAGTGCTAGTGGTAGCGCAGCCTACGAGCAGTACTTC.